These T cell receptor beta chains were read from a single sample in a study of T-cell reconstitution after alpha-beta-depleted transplantation in children. Via MiXCR, TCRdb re-called the PCR reads, giving one row per CDR3 protein. The profile shows 500,000 to 750,000 distinct CDR3 sequences, 10% to 15% of them singletons. The input for sequencing was PBMCs, mostly from graft donor cells, taken 360 days after TCRalphabeta/CD19-depleted stem cell transplant. These receptors were obtained from a male patient aged 10-17 years who had a stem cell transplant for acute myeloid leukemia, so the T cells may come from the graft donor. Each CDR3 is given with its conserved first and last residue. The D gene is left open where the match is weak. Clone size is stated in some rows and not others, as once, few, many or a class when expanded.

CDR3 DNA | CDR3 protein | J gene | D gene | V gene | clone size
TGTGCCAGCAATCGGGGTATCCAAGAGACCCAGTACTTC | CASNRGIQETQYF | TRBJ2-5 | . | TRBV12-3/TRBV12-4 | many
TGTGCCAGCAGCGCCCCTCCGCCCCGGGCCTACAATGAGCAGTTCTTC | CASSAPPPRAYNEQFF | TRBJ2-1 | . | TRBV9 | few
TGTGCCAGCGGTCTAGCGGGAGGCTGGGGTACGCAGTATTTT | CASGLAGGWGTQYF | TRBJ2-3 | TRBD2 | TRBV27 | .
TGTGCCAGCAGTTACGGAGGGTCTCCAGGAATCGCGACCCAGTACTTC | CASSYGGSPGIATQYF | TRBJ2-5 | . | TRBV6-5 | .
TGTGCCAGCAGTTGGGACAGAGAAAATGAAAAACTGTTTTTT | CASSWDRENEKLFF | TRBJ1-4 | TRBD1 | TRBV28 | few
TGCGCCATCTATCCGGGACAGGGGGATGGCTACACCTTC | CAIYPGQGDGYTF | TRBJ1-2 | TRBD1 | TRBV5-1 | few
TGCAGTGCTAGGGCGGGGCAGCCCCAGCATTTT | CSARAGQPQHF | TRBJ1-5 | . | TRBV20-1 | few
TGTACCCCGGCCCGCCCTTCCTACGAGCAGTACTTC | CTPARPSYEQYF | TRBJ2-7 | . | TRBV6-1 | .
TGCAGCGTTGTAGAGGACAGGAGGCACACTGAAGCTTTCTTT | CSVVEDRRHTEAFF | TRBJ1-1 | TRBD1 | TRBV29-1 | few
TGCGCCAGCAGAAGGGAGGGTGGCACTGAAGCTTTCTTT | CASRREGGTEAFF | TRBJ1-1 | . | TRBV5-1 | few
TGTGCCAGCAGTTTCTACAGGGGAAGCTCCTACGAGCAGTACTTC | CASSFYRGSSYEQYF | TRBJ2-7 | TRBD1 | TRBV12-3/TRBV12-4 | .
TGTGCCAGTAAGGGCCGGGGGCCCTCCTACGAGCAGTACTTC | CASKGRGPSYEQYF | TRBJ2-7 | . | TRBV19 | few
TGTGCCACCAGTTGTCCAGGGGTAGCCAACGAGCAGTACTTC | CATSCPGVANEQYF | TRBJ2-7 | . | TRBV24-1 | .
TGTGCCAGCAGTTACCCCAGCTCCTACAATGAGCAGTTCTTC | CASSYPSSYNEQFF | TRBJ2-1 | . | TRBV28 | many
TGTGCCTCGGGACTAGCGGGAGACGAGCAGTACTTC | CASGLAGDEQYF | TRBJ2-7 | TRBD2 | TRBV10-3 | few
TGTGCCCGGGCCGGGACCCTCACCGGGGAGCTGTTTTTT | CARAGTLTGELFF | TRBJ2-2 | . | TRBV30 | many
TGTGCCAGCAGTAATAACGTCCTAGCGGGAGGGCGCCCTCACAATGAGCAGTTCTTC | CASSNNVLAGGRPHNEQFF | TRBJ2-1 | TRBD2 | TRBV6-2/TRBV6-3 | .
TGTGCCAGCAGCCAAGATCGGCTAGCGGGACCCCCGTACTTC | CASSQDRLAGPPYF | TRBJ2-5 | TRBD2 | TRBV3-1 | .
TGTGCCAGCAGTTTCGATCTAAGCACAACTAATGAAAAACTGTTTTTT | CASSFDLSTTNEKLFF | TRBJ1-4 | . | TRBV12-3/TRBV12-4 | .
TGCAGTGCTAGACCCCGTCTAGCGGGAGTAAGGCATGAGCAGTTCTTC | CSARPRLAGVRHEQFF | TRBJ2-1 | TRBD2 | TRBV20-1 | few
TGTGCCAGCAGTTTTAGTTGGAAGGGGAAGGAGACCCAGTACTTC | CASSFSWKGKETQYF | TRBJ2-5 | . | TRBV12-3/TRBV12-4 | many
TGTGCCAGTTCCACAGGGGTAAATCAGCCCCAGCATTTT | CASSTGVNQPQHF | TRBJ1-5 | TRBD1 | TRBV19 | .
TGCAGTGCCAAACGGGGACTAGCGAATTTGGGATTATACGAGCAGTACTTC | CSAKRGLANLGLYEQYF | TRBJ2-7 | TRBD2 | TRBV20-1 | .
TGTGCCAGCAGCCTGGGACTTAATGAAAAACTGTTTTTT | CASSLGLNEKLFF | TRBJ1-4 | . | TRBV3-1 | many
TGTGCCAGCAGCCCAGGGACTAGCGGGAAGGGGGGTGAGCAGTTCTTC | CASSPGTSGKGGEQFF | TRBJ2-1 | TRBD2 | TRBV5-4 | few
TGCAGTGCCGAAGAGGGGGCGCGGCCAGAGACCCAGTACTTC | CSAEEGARPETQYF | TRBJ2-5 | TRBD1 | TRBV20-1 | few
TGCGCCAGCAGCCAAGCCCCCTACGAGCAGTACTTC | CASSQAPYEQYF | TRBJ2-7 | . | TRBV4-3 | .
TGCGCCAGCAGCTTGGACCACGCATTCACAGATACGCAGTATTTT | CASSLDHAFTDTQYF | TRBJ2-3 | . | TRBV5-1 | many
TGTGCCAGCAGCCGGGGGAGAGGCGGGGAGACCCAGTACTTC | CASSRGRGGETQYF | TRBJ2-5 | . | TRBV9 | few
TGTGCCAGCAGCGTAGGGAGAGGGCTAACTGGGGCCAACGTCCTGACTTTC | CASSVGRGLTGANVLTF | TRBJ2-6 | . | TRBV9 | many
TGTGCCACCAACGGACCTCGCCAATTTTTT | CATNGPRQFF | TRBJ1-4 | . | TRBV12-3/TRBV12-4 | .
TGCGCCAGCAGCTTGGAGGGACACCACCGGCCGAGCACTGAAGCTTTCTTT | CASSLEGHHRPSTEAFF | TRBJ1-1 | . | TRBV5-1 | few
TGTGCCAGCTGCTCCGGGCCCGAGCAGTACTTC | CASCSGPEQYF | TRBJ2-7 | . | TRBV7-6 | few
TGTGCCAGCAGCGGACAGCTTCTGTACGAGCAGTACTTC | CASSGQLLYEQYF | TRBJ2-7 | . | TRBV7-9 | many
TGTGCCAGCAGTCACGGACTAGCGGCGGGTTCGGAGCAGTACTTC | CASSHGLAAGSEQYF | TRBJ2-7 | TRBD2 | TRBV6-2/TRBV6-3 | many
TGTGCCAGCGTACGGGATTATATTCGGGAGACCCAGTACTTC | CASVRDYIRETQYF | TRBJ2-5 | . | TRBV6-1 | few
TGTGCCAGCAGTATGAGCTCCTACAATGAGCAGTTCTTC | CASSMSSYNEQFF | TRBJ2-1 | . | TRBV28 | .
TGTGCCAGCAGCTCAATGGGAGGAGGACTCTCCTACAATGAGCAGTTCTTC | CASSSMGGGLSYNEQFF | TRBJ2-1 | . | TRBV7-9 | .
TGCAGCGTTGATAGCGGGTTCTACAATGAGCAGTTCTTC | CSVDSGFYNEQFF | TRBJ2-1 | TRBD2 | TRBV29-1 | .
TGTGCCAGCAGTTCCCCGCAGGGTATTGGGCGTGAGACCCAGTACTTC | CASSSPQGIGRETQYF | TRBJ2-5 | . | TRBV28 | few
TGTGCCAGCAGCTGGGGACGGGAGAGAGCTTTCTTT | CASSWGRERAFF | TRBJ1-1 | . | TRBV6-2/TRBV6-3 | few
TGCGCCAGCAGCCAAAACAACCCTCCCGAGCAGTACTTC | CASSQNNPPEQYF | TRBJ2-7 | . | TRBV4-3 | many